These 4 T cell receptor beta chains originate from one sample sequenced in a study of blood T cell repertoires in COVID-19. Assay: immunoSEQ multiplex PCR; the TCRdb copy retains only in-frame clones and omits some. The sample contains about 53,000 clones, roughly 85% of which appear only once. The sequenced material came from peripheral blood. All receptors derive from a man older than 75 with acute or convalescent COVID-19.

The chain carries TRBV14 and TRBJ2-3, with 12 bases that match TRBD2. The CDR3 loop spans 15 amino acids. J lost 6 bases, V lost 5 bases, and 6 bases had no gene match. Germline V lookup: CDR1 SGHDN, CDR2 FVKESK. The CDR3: CASSTRLAGADTQYF. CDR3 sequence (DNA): TGTGCCAGCAGCACTCGACTAGCGGGGGCGGATACGCAGTATTTT.

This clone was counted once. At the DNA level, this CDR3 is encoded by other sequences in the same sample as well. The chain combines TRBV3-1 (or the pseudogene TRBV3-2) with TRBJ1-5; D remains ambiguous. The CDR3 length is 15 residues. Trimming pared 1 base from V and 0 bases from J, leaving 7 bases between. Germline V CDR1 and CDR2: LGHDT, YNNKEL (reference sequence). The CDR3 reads CASSQGRSSNQPQHF. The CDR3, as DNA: TGTGCCAGCAGCCAAGGAAGGAGTAGCAATCAGCCCCAGCATTTT.

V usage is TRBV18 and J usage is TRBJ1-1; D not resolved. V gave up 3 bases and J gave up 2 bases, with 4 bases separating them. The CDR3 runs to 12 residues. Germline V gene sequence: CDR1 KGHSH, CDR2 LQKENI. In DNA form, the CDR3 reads TGTGCCAGCTCACCCACTAACACTGAAGCTTTCTTT. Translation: CASSPTNTEAFF. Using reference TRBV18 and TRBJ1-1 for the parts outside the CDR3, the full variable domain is NAGVMQNPRHLVRRRGQEARLRCSPMKGHSHVYWYRQLPEEGLKFMVYLQKENIIDESGMPKERFSAEFPKEGPSILRIQQVVRGDSAAYFCASSPTNTEAFFGQGTRLTVV.

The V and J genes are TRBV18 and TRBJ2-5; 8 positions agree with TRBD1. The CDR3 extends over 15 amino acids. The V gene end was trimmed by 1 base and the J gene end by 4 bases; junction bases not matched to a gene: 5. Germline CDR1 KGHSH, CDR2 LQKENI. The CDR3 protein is CASSPRQGPTETQYF. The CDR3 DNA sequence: TGTGCCAGCTCACCACGACAGGGGCCCACAGAGACCCAGTACTTC.